This T cell receptor (beta chain) was recovered during a study of cytomegalovirus exposure and HLA in healthy donors. Of note for this clone: Its target is unknown.

Findings of the study overall: According to a later analysis, donors in an Asian-associated ancestry cluster reportedly had fewer N-insertions than the approximately 720-donor mean. TCR beta sequences reportedly predicted most subjects' HLA-A and HLA-B alleles accurately. Later genetic work tied a missense DCLRE1C variant to beta-chain V and J trimming.

Primers included in the PCR were 60 Vbeta and 13 Jbeta primers. The repertoire was sequenced with immunoSEQ multiplex PCR; TCRdb's copy has only in-frame clones and lacks some. Seen here are about 220,000 clones, under 80% observed once, and the top ten hold 1.5% to 2%. Germline CDR1 MGHDK, CDR2 SYGVNS. CDR3 length: 13 residues. Trimming cost V 2 bases and J 9 bases, with 13 bases left between them. This rearrangement joins TRBV25-1 to TRBJ1-1; weak D call: TRBD1 (5 bases). Sequencing was done on a sample of PBMCs. This TCR was sampled from a woman in her twenties or thirties in good health and CMV-seronegative. For the CDR3, the DNA is TGTGCCAGCAGTGAACGAGCAGGGCAAAAAGCTTTCTTT. This encodes CASSERAGQKAFF.